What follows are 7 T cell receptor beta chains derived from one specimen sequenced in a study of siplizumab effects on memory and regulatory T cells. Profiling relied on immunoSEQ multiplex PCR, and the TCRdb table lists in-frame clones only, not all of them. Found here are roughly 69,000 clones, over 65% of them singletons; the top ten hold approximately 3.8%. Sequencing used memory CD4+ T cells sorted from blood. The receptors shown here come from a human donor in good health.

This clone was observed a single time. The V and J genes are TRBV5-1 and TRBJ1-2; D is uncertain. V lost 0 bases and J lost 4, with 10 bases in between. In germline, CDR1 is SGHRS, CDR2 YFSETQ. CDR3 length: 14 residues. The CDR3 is CASSLEGRTYGYTF. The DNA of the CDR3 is TGCGCCAGCAGCTTGGAAGGACGGACCTATGGCTACACCTTC.

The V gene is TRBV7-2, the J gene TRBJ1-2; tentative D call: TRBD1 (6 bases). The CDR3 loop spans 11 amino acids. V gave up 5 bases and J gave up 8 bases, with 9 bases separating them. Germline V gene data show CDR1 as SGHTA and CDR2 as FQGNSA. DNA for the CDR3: TGTGCCAGCAGCCGGGGACAAGGCTACACCTTC. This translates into CASSRGQGYTF.

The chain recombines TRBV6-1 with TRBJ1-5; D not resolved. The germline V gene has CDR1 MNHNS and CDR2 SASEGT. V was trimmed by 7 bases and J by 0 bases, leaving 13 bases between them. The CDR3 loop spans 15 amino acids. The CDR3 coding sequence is TGTGCCAGCATGAGAATTCTGGATAGCAATCAGCCCCAGCATTTT. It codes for CASMRILDSNQPQHF.

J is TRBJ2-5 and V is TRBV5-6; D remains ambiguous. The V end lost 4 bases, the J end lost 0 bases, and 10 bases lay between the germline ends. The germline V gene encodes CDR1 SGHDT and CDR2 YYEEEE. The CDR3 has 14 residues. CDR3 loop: CASSLRMYQETQYF. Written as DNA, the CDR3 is TGTGCCAGCAGCCTGAGGATGTACCAAGAGACCCAGTACTTC.

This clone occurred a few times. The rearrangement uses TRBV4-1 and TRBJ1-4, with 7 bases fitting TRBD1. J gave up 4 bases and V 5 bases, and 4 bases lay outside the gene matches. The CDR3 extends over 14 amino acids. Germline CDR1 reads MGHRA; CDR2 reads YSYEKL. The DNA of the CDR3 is TGCGCCAGCAGCAGACAGGGAGTTAATGAAAAACTGTTTTTT. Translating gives CASSRQGVNEKLFF.

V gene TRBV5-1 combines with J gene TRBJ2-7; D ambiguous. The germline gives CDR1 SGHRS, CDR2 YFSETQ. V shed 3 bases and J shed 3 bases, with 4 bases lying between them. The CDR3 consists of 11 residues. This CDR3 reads CASSSNYEQYF. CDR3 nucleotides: TGCGCCAGCAGCTCGAACTACGAGCAGTACTTC.

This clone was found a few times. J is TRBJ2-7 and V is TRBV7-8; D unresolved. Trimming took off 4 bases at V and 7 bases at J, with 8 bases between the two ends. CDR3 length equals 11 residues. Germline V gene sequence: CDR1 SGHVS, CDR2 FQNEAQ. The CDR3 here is CASSYSREQYF. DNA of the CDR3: TGTGCCAGCAGCTACTCTCGGGAGCAGTACTTC.